The clone carrying this T cell receptor (beta chain) was seen many times. Its antigen is unidentified. This sample is part of a study of T cells after yellow fever vaccination. In the study overall: Preparation of fractions with low cell numbers was performed using SMART-Seq v4 Ultra Low Input.

Findings and caveats of the study: Most primary-vaccination clones recurred post-booster (around 95% CD4, roughly 87% CD8). Researchers noted that a small share of clonotypes showed up in both CD4 and CD8 compartments.

By 5'RACE template switching, TCR cDNA was produced, with a universal primer site and UMIs added in the process. Via MiXCR, TCRdb re-called the 5' RACE reads, giving one row per CDR3 protein. This table has 230,000 or so distinct CDR3 sequences, approximately 6.7% appearing once. The CDR3 is 12 residues long. Trimming took off 5 bases at V and 9 bases at J, with 15 bases between the two ends. CDR1 is GTSNPN, CDR2 SVGIG, per germline (reference sequence). The chain couples TRBV30 to TRBJ2-3, with D maybe TRBD2 (7 bases). The specimen comprised CD4+ T cells sorted from PBMCs, sampled on the day of the yellow fever booster vaccination. The sequence was collected from a man aged 25 to 45 who received the YFV17D yellow fever vaccine. The CDR3: CAWSGGTGTQYF. CDR3 nucleotides: TGTGCCTGGTCGGGGGGTACAGGGACGCAGTATTTT.